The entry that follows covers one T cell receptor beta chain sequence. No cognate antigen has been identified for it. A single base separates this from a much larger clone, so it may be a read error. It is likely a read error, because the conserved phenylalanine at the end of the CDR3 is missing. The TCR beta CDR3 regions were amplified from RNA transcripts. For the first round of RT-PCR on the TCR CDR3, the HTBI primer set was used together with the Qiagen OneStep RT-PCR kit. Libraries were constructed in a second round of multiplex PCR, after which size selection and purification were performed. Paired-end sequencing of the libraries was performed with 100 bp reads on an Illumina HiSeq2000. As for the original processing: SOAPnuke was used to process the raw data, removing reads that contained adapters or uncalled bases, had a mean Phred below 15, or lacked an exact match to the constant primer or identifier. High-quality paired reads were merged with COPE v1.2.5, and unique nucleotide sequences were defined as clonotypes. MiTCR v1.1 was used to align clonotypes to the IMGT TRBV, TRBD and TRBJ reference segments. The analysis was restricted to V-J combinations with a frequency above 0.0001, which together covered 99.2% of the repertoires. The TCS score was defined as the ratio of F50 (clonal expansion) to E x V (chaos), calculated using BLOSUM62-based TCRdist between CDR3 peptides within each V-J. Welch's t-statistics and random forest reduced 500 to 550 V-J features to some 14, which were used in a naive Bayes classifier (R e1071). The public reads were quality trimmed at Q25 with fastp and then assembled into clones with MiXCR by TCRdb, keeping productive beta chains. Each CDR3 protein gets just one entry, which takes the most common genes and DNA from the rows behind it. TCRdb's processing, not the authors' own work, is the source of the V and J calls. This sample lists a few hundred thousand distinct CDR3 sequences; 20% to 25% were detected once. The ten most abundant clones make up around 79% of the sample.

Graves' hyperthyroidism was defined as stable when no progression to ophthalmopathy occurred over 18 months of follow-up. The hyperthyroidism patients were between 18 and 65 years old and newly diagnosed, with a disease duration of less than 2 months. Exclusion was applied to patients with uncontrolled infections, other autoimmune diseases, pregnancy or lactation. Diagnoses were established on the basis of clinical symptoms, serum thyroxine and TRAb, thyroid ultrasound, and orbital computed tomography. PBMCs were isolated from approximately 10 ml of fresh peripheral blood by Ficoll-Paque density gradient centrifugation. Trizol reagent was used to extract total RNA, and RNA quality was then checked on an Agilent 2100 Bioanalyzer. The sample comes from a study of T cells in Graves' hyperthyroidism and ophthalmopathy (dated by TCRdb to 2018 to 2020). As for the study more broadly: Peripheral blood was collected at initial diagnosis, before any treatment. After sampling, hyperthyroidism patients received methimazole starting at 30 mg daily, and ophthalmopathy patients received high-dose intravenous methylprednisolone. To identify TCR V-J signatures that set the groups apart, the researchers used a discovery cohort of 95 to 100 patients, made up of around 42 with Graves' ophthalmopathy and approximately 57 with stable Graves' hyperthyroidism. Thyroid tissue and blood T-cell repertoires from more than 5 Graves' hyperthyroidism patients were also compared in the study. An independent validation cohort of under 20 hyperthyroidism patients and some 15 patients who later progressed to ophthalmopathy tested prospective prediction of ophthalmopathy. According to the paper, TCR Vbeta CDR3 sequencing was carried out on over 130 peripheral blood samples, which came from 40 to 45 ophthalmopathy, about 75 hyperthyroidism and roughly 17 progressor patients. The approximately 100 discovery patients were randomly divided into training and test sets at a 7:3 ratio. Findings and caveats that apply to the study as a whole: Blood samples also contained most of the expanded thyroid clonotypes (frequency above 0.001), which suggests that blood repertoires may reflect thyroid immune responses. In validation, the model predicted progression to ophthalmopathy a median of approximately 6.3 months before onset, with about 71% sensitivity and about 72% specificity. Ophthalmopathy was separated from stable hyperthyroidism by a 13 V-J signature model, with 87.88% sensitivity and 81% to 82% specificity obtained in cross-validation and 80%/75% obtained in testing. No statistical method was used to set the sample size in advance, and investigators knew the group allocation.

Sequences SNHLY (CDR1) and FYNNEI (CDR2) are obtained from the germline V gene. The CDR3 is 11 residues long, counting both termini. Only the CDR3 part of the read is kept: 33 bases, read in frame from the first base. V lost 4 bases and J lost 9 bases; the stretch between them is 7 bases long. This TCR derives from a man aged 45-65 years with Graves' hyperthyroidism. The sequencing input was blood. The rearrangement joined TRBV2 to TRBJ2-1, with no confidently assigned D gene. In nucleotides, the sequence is TGTGCCAGCAGTGGGCTGAGTGAGCAGTTCCTC. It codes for CASSGLSEQFL.